This is a list of T cell receptor beta chains from one sample in a study of tumor T cells in aggressive B-cell lymphoma. The data were produced by immunoSEQ multiplex PCR, yet TCRdb's version contains in-frame clones alone and is incomplete. Here the sample spans some 11,000 clones, about 90% being singletons. Sequencing was performed on tumor tissue. These receptors originate from an adult with diffuse large B cell lymphoma. Each CDR3 is given with its conserved first and last residue. The D gene is left open where the match is weak. A row's size may be missing; if present it is once, few, many or a size class.

D	size	V	J	CDR3	DNA
-	-	TRBV5-6	TRBJ1-3	CASSSGTPGNTIYF	TGTGCCAGCAGCTCCGGGACACCTGGAAACACCATATATTTT
-	-	TRBV4-2	TRBJ1-2	CASSHPGESYGYTF	TGTGCCAGCAGCCACCCAGGGGAGTCCTATGGCTACACCTTC
-	-	TRBV7-9	TRBJ2-1	CASSLAAEQFF	TGTGCCAGCAGCTTAGCGGCTGAGCAGTTCTTC
-	-	TRBV7-9	TRBJ1-2	CASSLGGGGYTF	TGTGCCAGCAGCTTAGGGGGCGGTGGCTACACCTTC
TRBD1	-	TRBV19	TRBJ2-7	CASSIDQETGRHEQYF	TGTGCCAGTAGTATAGATCAGGAGACAGGGCGACACGAGCAGTACTTC
TRBD1	-	TRBV7-7	TRBJ2-2	CASSSRQGGTGELFF	TGTGCTAGCAGCTCCAGACAGGGTGGAACCGGGGAGCTGTTTTTT
-	-	TRBV6-1	TRBJ1-1	CASSEVGGNLEAFF	TGTGCCAGCAGTGAAGTAGGAGGGAATCTAGAAGCTTTCTTT
-	-	TRBV4-1	TRBJ1-2	CASSQLTQNYGYTF	TGCGCCAGCAGCCAACTGACTCAGAACTATGGCTACACCTTC
-	-	TRBV5-1	TRBJ1-1	CASSSTGIHTEAFF	TGCGCCAGCAGCTCTACAGGGATACACACTGAAGCTTTCTTT
-	-	TRBV5-5	TRBJ2-7	CASRGPGSEQYF	TGTGCCAGCAGAGGTCCGGGGAGCGAGCAGTACTTC
TRBD2	-	TRBV7-3	TRBJ2-1	CASSLSGGRFNEQFF	TGTGCCAGCAGCTTATCGGGAGGTCGTTTCAATGAGCAGTTCTTC
TRBD2	-	TRBV15	TRBJ2-7	CATSRGLLRGEQYF	TGTGCCACCAGCAGGGGACTACTTCGGGGCGAGCAGTACTTC
-	-	TRBV18	TRBJ2-1	CASSLMSRDTNEQFF	TGTGCCAGCTCACTCATGTCCCGGGACACGAATGAGCAGTTCTTC
TRBD2	-	TRBV7-6	TRBJ2-3	CASSRWTSGGSTDTQYF	TGTGCCAGCAGCCGATGGACTAGCGGGGGTAGCACAGATACGCAGTATTTT
-	-	TRBV20-1	TRBJ1-2	CSATGGYGYTF	TGCAGTGCTACGGGGGGGTATGGCTACACCTTC
TRBD2	-	TRBV28	TRBJ2-7	CASSLAGVGEQYF	TGTGCCAGCAGTTTAGCGGGAGTGGGAGAGCAGTACTTC
TRBD2	-	TRBV11-2	TRBJ2-3	CASSLATSGRTDTQYF	TGTGCCAGCAGCTTAGCGACTAGCGGGAGGACAGATACGCAGTATTTT
TRBD1	-	TRBV5-4	TRBJ2-3	CASSPDRGQDTQYF	TGTGCCAGCAGCCCGGACAGGGGACAAGATACGCAGTATTTT
-	-	TRBV30	TRBJ1-6	CAWARDSWEDSPLHF	TGTGCCTGGGCGAGGGACTCCTGGGAAGATTCACCCCTCCACTTT
-	-	TRBV27	TRBJ1-5	CASSLWGVGNQPQHF	TGTGCCAGCAGTTTATGGGGGGTTGGCAATCAGCCCCAGCATTTT
TRBD1	once	TRBV6-6	TRBJ2-7	CASSPGGSYEQYF	TGTGCCAGCAGTCCAGGGGGCTCCTACGAGCAGTACTTC
-	-	TRBV14	TRBJ1-5	CASSQSGAYQPQHF	TGTGCCAGCAGCCAATCAGGGGCCTATCAGCCCCAGCATTTT
-	few	TRBV6-6	TRBJ1-1	CASSYSTFGNTEAFF	TGTGCCAGCAGTTACTCGACATTTGGGAACACTGAAGCTTTCTTT
TRBD2	-	TRBV9	TRBJ2-7	CASSVGGLAYEQYF	TGTGCCAGCAGCGTAGGGGGACTAGCGTACGAGCAGTACTTC
-	-	TRBV29-1	TRBJ1-2	CSVEQGREGYTF	TGCAGCGTTGAGCAGGGGAGGGAAGGCTACACCTTC
TRBD2	-	TRBV19	TRBJ2-1	CASSPIEGLADEQFF	TGTGCCAGTAGCCCGATTGAGGGACTAGCGGATGAGCAGTTCTTC
-	-	TRBV11-2	TRBJ1-1	CASSLVNQGRNTEAFF	TGTGCCAGCAGCTTAGTAAATCAGGGAAGGAACACTGAAGCTTTCTTT
-	-	TRBV21-1	TRBJ1-5	CASSKRGGPYTYSNQPQHF	TGTGCCAGCAGCAAAAGGGGGGGACCATACACGTATAGCAATCAGCCCCAGCATTTT
-	-	TRBV6-6	TRBJ2-5	CAASAGAPETQYF	TGTGCCGCCTCCGCAGGGGCTCCGGAGACCCAGTACTTC
-	-	TRBV9	TRBJ1-1	CASSVGQGWNMNTEAFF	TGTGCCAGCAGCGTAGGTCAGGGGTGGAATATGAACACTGAAGCTTTCTTT
TRBD2	-	TRBV11-3	TRBJ2-1	CASSLPLAGAGQFF	TGTGCCAGCAGCTTGCCGCTAGCGGGGGCCGGGCAGTTCTTC
-	-	TRBV19	TRBJ2-7	CASSIDRADEQYF	TGTGCCAGTAGTATAGACAGGGCCGACGAGCAGTACTTC